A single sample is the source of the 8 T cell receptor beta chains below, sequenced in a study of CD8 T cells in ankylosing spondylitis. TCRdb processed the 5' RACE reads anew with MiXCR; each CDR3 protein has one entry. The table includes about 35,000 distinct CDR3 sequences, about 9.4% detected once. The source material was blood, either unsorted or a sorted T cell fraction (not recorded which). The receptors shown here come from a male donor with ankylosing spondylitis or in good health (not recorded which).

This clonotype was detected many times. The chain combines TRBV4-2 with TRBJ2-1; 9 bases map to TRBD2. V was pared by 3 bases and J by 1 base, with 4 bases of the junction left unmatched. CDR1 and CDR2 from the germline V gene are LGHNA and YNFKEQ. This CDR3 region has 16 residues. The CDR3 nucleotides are TGTGCCAGCAGCCAGGTTAGCGGGAGTTCCTACAATGAGCAGTTCTTC. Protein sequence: CASSQVSGSSYNEQFF.

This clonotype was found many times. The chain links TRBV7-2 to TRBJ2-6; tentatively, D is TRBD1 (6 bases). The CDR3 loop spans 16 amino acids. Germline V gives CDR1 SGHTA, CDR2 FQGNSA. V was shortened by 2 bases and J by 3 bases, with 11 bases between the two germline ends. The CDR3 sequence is CASSLNTGSGANVLTF. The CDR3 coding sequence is TGTGCCAGCAGCTTAAACACAGGGAGTGGGGCCAACGTCCTGACTTTC.

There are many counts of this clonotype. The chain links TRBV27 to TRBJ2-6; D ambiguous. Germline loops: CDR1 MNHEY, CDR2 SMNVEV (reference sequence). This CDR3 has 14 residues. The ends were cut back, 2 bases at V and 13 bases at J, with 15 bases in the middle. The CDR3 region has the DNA TGTGCCAGCAGTTTACGCTCGGCACTGGGGGTCCTGACTTTC. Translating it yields CASSLRSALGVLTF.

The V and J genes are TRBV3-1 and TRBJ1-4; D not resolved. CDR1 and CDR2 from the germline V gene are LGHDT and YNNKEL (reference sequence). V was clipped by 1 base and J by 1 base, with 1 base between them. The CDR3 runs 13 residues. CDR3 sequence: CASSQGTNEKLFF. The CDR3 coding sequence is TGTGCCAGCAGCCAAGGAACTAATGAAAAACTGTTTTTT.

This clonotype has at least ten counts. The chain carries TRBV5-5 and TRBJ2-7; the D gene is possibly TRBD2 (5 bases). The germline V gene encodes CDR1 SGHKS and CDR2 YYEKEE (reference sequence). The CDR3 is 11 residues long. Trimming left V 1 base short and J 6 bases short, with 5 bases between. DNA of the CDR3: TGTGCCAGCAGCTTGCGGGGCGAGCAGTACTTC. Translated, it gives CASSLRGEQYF.

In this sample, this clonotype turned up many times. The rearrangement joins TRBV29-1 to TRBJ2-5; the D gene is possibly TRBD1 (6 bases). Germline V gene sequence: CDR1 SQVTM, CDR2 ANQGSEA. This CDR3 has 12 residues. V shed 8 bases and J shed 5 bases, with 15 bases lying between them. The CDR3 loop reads CSFLRGLETQYF. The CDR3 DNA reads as TGCAGCTTCCTTAGGGGGTTGGAGACCCAGTACTTC. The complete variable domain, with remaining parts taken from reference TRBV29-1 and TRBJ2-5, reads SAVISQKPSRDICQRGTSLTIQCQVDSQVTMMFWYRQQPGQSLTLIATANQGSEATYESGFVIDKFPISRPNLTFSTLTVSNMSPEDSSIYLCSFLRGLETQYFGPGTRLLVL.

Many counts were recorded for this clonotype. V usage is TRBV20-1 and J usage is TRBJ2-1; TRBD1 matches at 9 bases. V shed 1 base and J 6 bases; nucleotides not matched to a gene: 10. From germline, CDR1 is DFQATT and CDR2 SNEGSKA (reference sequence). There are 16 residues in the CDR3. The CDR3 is CSARGVPGQGINEQFF. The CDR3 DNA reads TGCAGTGCTAGAGGGGTCCCGGGACAGGGAATCAATGAGCAGTTCTTC.

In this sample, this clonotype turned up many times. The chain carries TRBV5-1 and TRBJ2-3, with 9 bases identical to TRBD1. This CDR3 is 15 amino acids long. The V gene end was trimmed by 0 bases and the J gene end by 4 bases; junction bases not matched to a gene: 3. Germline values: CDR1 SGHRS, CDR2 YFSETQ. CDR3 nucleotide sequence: TGCGCCAGCAGCTTGGGGGACAGGGCGCCAGATACGCAGTATTTT. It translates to CASSLGDRAPDTQYF.